This paragraph covers one T cell receptor (beta chain) sequence. This receptor's antigen is unknown. Within one base of it there is no much larger clone, and no base qualities were kept. Relative to germline, V is 5 bases shorter and J is 7 bases shorter, with 14 bases between their ends. Sequences MNHEY (CDR1) and SVGAGI (CDR2) are obtained from the germline V gene. The CDR3 numbers 13 residues from cysteine through phenylalanine. The CDR3 DNA has 39 bases and is translated from base 1. This sample stems from a study of T cell repertoires in cytomegalovirus infection (dated by TCRdb to about 2019). In the study overall: Donor HLA type was relevant to the analysis, as public TCR beta signatures indicated carriage of CMV infection together with the matching HLA type.

What the work shows at the level of the full study, not this receptor alone: The ex vivo response was dominated by HLA-C-restricted CMV-specific TCR beta clonotypes, which also provided the single most frequent clonotype in two of eight donors. Cumulative frequency of public TCR beta family members discriminated carriers of CMV infection plus the relevant HLA type in this cohort and an independent 352-donor cohort.

TCRdb shows the sequencer as Illumina HiSeq 1500. TCRdb ran its own pipeline on the public reads, namely fastp trimming at Q25 and MiXCR clone calling, and kept in-frame beta chains. Rows are combined by CDR3 protein, so each entry shows the most common genes and DNA. For this sample there are about 740,000 distinct CDR3 sequences; about 40% appear just once. The top ten constitute around 2.6% of the sample. This receptor was obtained from a human donor in good health (CMV status not recorded). Some clones in this sample may be carry-over from other donors' samples. Rearrangement joined TRBV6-5 to TRBJ1-1; TRBD1 might be the D gene, on 5 matching bases. Sequenced material: PBMCs. The nucleotide sequence reads as follows: TGTGCCAGCAGTGAGACAGTCAAGCTTGAAGCTTTCTTT. Its translation reads: CASSETVKLEAFF.